This T cell receptor (beta chain) derives from a study of technical replicates of blood from several donors. The data were produced by immunoSEQ multiplex PCR, yet TCRdb's version contains in-frame clones alone and is incomplete. The data show some 15,000 clones, 70% to 90% seen once. The source is a human donor in good health. Source material: PBMCs.

The CDR3 bases are TGTGCCAGCAGCGTAGGAGATTTCCTATCCTACAATGAGCAGTTCTTC. As protein: CASSVGDFLSYNEQFF. The chain couples TRBV9 to TRBJ2-1; no clear D gene. Per the germline V gene, CDR1 is SGDLS and CDR2 is YYNGEE. The ends were cut back, 0 bases at V and 1 base at J, with 11 bases in the middle. The CDR3 loop spans 16 amino acids. The variable domain in full, with the rest retrieved from reference TRBV9 and TRBJ2-1, is DSGVTQTPKHLITATGQRVTLRCSPRSGDLSVYWYQQSLDQGLQFLIQYYNGEERAKGNILERFSAQQFPDLHSELNLSSLELGDSALYFCASSVGDFLSYNEQFFGPGTRLTVL.